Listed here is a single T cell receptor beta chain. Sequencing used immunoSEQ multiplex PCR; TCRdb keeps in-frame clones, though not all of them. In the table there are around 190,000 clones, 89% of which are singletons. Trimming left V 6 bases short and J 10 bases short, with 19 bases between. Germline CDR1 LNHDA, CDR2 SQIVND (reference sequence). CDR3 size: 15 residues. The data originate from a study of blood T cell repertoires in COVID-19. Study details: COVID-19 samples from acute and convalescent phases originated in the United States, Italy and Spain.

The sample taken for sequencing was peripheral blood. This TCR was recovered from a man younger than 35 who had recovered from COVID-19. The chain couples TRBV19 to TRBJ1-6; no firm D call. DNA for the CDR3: TGTGCCAGTAGCCAAGGAGGGTCAATAGGATCACCCCTCCACTTT. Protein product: CASSQGGSIGSPLHF.